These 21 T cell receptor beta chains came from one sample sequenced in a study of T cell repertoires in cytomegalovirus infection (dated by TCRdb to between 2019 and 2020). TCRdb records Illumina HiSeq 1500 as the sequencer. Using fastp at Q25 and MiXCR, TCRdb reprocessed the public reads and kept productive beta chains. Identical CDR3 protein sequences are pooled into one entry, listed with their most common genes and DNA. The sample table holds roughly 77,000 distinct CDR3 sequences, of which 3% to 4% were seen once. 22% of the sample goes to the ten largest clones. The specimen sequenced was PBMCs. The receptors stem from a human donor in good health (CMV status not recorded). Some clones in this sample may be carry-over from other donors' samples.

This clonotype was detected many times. CDR3 sequence reads: CASNVAGGPYEQYF. DNA of the CDR3: TGTGCCAGCAATGTAGCGGGAGGCCCCTACGAGCAGTACTTC. This sequence joins TRBV6-2 or TRBV6-3 and TRBJ2-7, with 10 positions matching TRBD2. Germline-derived CDR1 and CDR2 are MNHEY and SVGEGT. Trimming took 7 bases from V and 2 from J; bases not matched to a gene: 5. The CDR3 contains 14 residues.

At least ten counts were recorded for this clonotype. The CDR3 nucleotides read TGTGCCAGCAGCTTAACGCGGGGCCAAGGGGTTTGGCAGTTCTTC. Its protein is CASSLTRGQGVWQFF. This chain joins TRBV7-2 and TRBJ2-1; tentatively, D is TRBD2 (6 bases). Trimming removed 2 bases from V and 12 bases from J, with 20 bases in between. The length of the CDR3 is 15 residues. Germline loops: CDR1 SGHTA, CDR2 FQGNSA.

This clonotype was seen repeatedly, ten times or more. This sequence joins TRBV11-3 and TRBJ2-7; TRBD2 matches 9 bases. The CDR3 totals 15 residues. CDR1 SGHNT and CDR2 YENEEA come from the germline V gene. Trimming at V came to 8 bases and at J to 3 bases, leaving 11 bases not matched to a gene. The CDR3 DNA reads TGTGCCAGCGCCTTGGGAGGCGGGAGGGGCTACGAGCAGTACTTC. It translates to CASALGGGRGYEQYF. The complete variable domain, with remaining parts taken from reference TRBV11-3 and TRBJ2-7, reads EAGVVQSPRYKIIEKKQPVAFWCNPISGHNTLYWYLQNLGQGPELLIRYENEEAVDDSQLPKDRFSAERLKGVDSTLKIQPAELGDSAVYLCASALGGGRGYEQYFGPGTRLTVT.

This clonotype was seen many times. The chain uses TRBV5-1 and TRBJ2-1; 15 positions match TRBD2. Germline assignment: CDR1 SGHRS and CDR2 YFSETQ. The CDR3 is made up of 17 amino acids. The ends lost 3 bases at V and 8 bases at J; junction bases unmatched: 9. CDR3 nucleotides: TGCGCCAGCAGCTCTGGACTAGCGGGAGGGCCCAGGGATGAGCAGTTCTTC. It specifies CASSSGLAGGPRDEQFF.

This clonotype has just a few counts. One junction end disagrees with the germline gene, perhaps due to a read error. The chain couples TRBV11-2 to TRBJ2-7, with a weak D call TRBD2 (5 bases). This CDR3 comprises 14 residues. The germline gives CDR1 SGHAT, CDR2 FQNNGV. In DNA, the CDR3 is TGTGCCAGCAGCTTAAGGGATCGGGATATAGATCCCCGCTTC. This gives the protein CASSLRDRDIDPRF. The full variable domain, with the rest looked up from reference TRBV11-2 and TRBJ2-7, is EAGVAQSPRYKIIEKRQSVAFWCNPISGHATLYWYQQILGQGPKLLIQFQNNGVVDDSQLPKDRFSAERLKGVDSTLKIQPAKLEDSAVYLCASSLRDRDIDPRFGPGTRLTVT.

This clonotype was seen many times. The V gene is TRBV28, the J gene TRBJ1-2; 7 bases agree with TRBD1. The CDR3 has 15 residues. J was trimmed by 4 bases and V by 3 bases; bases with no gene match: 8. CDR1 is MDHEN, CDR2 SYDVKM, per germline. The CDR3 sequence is CASSFYDRDGYGYTF. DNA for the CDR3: TGTGCCAGCAGTTTCTACGACAGGGACGGCTATGGCTACACCTTC.

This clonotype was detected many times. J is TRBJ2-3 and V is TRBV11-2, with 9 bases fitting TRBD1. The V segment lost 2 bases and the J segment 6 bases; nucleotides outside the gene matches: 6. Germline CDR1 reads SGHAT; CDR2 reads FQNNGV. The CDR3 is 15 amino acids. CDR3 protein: CASSLLGQGTDTQYF. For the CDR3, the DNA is TGTGCCAGCAGCTTACTGGGACAGGGTACCGATACGCAGTATTTT. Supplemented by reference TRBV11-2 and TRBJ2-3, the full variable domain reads EAGVAQSPRYKIIEKRQSVAFWCNPISGHATLYWYQQILGQGPKLLIQFQNNGVVDDSQLPKDRFSAERLKGVDSTLKIQPAKLEDSAVYLCASSLLGQGTDTQYFGPGTRLTVL.

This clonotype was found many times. CDR3 nucleotides: TGTGCCATCAGTGGCGGACTAGCGGGAGGGCCTGGTGCCGAGCAGTACTTC. This codes for CAISGGLAGGPGAEQYF. This chain links TRBV10-3 with TRBJ2-7; 15 nucleotides line up with TRBD2. V lost 4 bases and J lost 6; bases outside the gene matches: 10. The CDR3 length is 17 residues. CDR1 and CDR2 (germline): ENHRY, SYGVKD.

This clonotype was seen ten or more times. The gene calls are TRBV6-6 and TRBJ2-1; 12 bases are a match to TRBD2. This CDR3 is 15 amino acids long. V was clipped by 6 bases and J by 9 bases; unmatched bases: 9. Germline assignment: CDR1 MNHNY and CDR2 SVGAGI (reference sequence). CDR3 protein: CASSYTSGGFGEQFF. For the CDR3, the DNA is TGTGCCAGCAGCTATACTAGCGGGGGGTTCGGTGAGCAGTTCTTC.

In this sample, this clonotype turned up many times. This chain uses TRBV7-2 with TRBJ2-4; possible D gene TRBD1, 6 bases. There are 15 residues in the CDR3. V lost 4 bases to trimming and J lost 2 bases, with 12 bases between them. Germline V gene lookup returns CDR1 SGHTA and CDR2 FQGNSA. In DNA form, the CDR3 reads TGTGCCAGCAGCTGGGTACAGGGCCCCAAAAACATTCAGTACTTC. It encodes CASSWVQGPKNIQYF.

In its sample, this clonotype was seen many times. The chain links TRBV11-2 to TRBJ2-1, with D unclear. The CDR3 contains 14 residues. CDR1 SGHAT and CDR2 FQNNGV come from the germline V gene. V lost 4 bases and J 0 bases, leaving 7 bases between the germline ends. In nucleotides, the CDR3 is TGTGCCAGCAGCTCACTTAGCTCCTACAATGAGCAGTTCTTC. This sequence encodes CASSSLSSYNEQFF.

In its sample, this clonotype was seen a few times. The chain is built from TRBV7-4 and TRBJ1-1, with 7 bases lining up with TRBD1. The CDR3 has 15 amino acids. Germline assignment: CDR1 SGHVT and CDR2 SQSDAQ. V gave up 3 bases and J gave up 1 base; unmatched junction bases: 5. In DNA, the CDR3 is TGTGCCAGCAGCTTCCGACAGGGTACGAACACTGAAGCTTTCTTT. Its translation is CASSFRQGTNTEAFF.

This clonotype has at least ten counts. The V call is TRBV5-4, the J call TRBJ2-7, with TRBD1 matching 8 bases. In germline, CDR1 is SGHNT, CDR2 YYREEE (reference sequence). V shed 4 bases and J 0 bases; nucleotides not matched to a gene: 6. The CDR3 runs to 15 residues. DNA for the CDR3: TGTGCCAGCAGCCCGTCAGGACAGGGCTCCTACGAGCAGTACTTC. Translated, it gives CASSPSGQGSYEQYF.

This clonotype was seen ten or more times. CDR3 bases: TGTGCCATCGGTGGCGACGGAGATACGCAGTATTTT. Translation: CAIGGDGDTQYF. V gene TRBV10-3 combines with J gene TRBJ2-3; no definite D call. With 8 bases removed from V and 5 bases from J, the gap between germline ends came to 11 bases. The length of the CDR3 is 12 residues. CDR1 and CDR2 (germline): ENHRY, SYGVKD.

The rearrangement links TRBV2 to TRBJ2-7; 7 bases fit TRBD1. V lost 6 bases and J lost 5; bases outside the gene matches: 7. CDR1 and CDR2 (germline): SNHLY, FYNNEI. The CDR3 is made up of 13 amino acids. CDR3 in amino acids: CASSRDRDHEQYF. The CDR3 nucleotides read TGTGCCAGCAGCAGAGACAGGGACCACGAGCAGTACTTC.

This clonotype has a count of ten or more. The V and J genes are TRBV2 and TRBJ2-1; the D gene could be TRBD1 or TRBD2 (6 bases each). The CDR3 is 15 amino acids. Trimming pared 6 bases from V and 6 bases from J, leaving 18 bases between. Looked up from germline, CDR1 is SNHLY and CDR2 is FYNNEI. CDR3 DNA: TGTGCCAGCAGCCTGAGGGGGGAGGTATTCAATGAGCAGTTCTTC. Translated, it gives CASSLRGEVFNEQFF.

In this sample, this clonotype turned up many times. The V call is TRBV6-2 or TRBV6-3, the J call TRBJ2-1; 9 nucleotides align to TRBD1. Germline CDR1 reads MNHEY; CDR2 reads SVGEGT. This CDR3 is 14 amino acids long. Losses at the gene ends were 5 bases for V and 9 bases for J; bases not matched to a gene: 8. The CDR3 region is CASSRAGTGFEQFF. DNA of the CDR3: TGTGCCAGCAGTCGGGCGGGGACAGGGTTTGAGCAGTTCTTC.

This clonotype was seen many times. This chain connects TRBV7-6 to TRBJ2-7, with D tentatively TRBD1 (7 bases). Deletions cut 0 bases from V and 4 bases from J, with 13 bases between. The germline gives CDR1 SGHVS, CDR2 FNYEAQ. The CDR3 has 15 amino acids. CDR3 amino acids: CASSLAPGGRYEQYV. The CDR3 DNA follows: TGTGCCAGCAGCTTAGCTCCAGGGGGGCGATACGAGCAGTACGTC.

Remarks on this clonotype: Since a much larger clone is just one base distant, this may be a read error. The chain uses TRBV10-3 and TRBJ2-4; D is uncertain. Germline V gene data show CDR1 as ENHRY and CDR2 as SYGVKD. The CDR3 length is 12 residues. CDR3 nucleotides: TGTGCCACGGCGGTGACGGAAAACATTCAGAACTTC. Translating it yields CATAVTENIQNF.

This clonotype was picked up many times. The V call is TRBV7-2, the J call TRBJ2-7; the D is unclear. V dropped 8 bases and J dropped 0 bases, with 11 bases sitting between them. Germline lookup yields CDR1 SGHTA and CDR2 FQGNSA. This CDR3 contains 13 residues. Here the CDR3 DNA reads TGTGCCAGCGGACCCAGGAGCTCCTACGAGCAGTACTTC. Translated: CASGPRSSYEQYF.

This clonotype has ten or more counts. CDR3 amino acids: CSAERLGGYEQYF. In DNA form, the CDR3 reads TGCAGTGCTGAGAGACTAGGGGGATACGAGCAGTACTTC. The chain employs TRBV20-1 and TRBJ2-7; TRBD1 or TRBD2 may be the D gene (6 bases each). Germline V gene lookup returns CDR1 DFQATT and CDR2 SNEGSKA (reference sequence). Trimming pared 5 bases from V and 4 bases from J, leaving 15 bases between. This CDR3 comprises 13 residues.